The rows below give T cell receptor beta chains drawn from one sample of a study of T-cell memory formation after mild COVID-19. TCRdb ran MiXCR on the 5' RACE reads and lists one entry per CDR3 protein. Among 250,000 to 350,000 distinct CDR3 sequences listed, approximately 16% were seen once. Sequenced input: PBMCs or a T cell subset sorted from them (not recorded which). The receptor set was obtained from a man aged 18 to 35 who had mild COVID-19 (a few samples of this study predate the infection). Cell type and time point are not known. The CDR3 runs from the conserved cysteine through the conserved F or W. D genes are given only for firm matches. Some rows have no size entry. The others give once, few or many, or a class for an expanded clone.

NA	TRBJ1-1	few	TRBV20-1	TGCAGTGCTAGGGGGGGGCTCCAAGCTTTCTTT	CSARGGLQAFF
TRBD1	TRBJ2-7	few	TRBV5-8	TGTGCCAGCAGCTTGGGGACAGGGATATACGAGCAGTACTTC	CASSLGTGIYEQYF
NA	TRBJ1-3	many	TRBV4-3	TGCGCCAGCAGCCAAAAGGCAGGCGTCAGCTCTGGAAACACCATATATTTT	CASSQKAGVSSGNTIYF
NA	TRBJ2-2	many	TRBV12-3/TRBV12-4	TGTGCCAGCAGTTTAAACAGCCGCACCGGGGAGCTGTTTTTT	CASSLNSRTGELFF
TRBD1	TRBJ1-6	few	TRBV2	TGTGCCAGCAGTGAAGCCCGGACAGGGGGCGTCCCCTATAATTCACCCCTCCACTTT	CASSEARTGGVPYNSPLHF
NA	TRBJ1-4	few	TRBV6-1	TGTGCCAGCAGTGCCTGGGGGAGAGGACAGCGGGCAGAAAAACTGTTTTTT	CASSAWGRGQRAEKLFF
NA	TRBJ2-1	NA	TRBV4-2	TGTGCCAGCAGCCAAGAAGGGACCCGCGGCTACAATGAGCAGTTCTTC	CASSQEGTRGYNEQFF
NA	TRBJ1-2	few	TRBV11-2	TGTGCCAGCAGCTTAGGGCAGGGTGAGCCCTATGGCTACACCTTC	CASSLGQGEPYGYTF
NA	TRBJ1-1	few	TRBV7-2	TGTGCCAGCAGCCCACGGACGGCGAACACTGAAGCTTTCTTT	CASSPRTANTEAFF
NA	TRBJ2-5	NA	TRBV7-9	TGTGCCAGCAGCTCCACCGAGGGGTTCCAAGAGACCCAGTACTTC	CASSSTEGFQETQYF
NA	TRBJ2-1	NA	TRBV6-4	TGTGCCAGCAGTGAACGCGGGACTCTGTGGTACAATGAGCAGTTCTTC	CASSERGTLWYNEQFF
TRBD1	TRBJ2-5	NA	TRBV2	TGTGCCAGCACCGGGACAGGTCAAGAGACCCAGTACTTC	CASTGTGQETQYF
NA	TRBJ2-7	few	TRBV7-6	TGTGCCAGCAGCCATAACCCCGACAGCTCCTACGAGCAGTACTTC	CASSHNPDSSYEQYF
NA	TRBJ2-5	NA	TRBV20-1	TGCAGTGCTGGACCCAGGGTGAAAGAGACCCAGTACTTC	CSAGPRVKETQYF
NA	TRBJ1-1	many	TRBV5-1	TGCGCCAGCAGCTTGACCAGGAACACTGAAGCTTTCTTT	CASSLTRNTEAFF
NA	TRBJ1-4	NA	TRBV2	TGTGCCAGCGAAGGAGCGAATGAAAAACTGTTTTTT	CASEGANEKLFF
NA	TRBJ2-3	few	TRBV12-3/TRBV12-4	TGTGCCAGCAGTCCGTGGGGGGGGGCCACAGATACGCAGTATTTT	CASSPWGGATDTQYF
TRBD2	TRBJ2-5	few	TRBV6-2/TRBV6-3	TGTGCCAGCAGTTCACCTAGCGGGGGGGCCGGAGAGACCCAGTACTTC	CASSSPSGGAGETQYF
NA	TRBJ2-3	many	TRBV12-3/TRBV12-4	TGTGCCAGCAGCTCTCGGGGGGATACGCAGTATTTT	CASSSRGDTQYF
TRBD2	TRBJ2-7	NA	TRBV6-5	TGTGCCAGCAGCTTACTAGCGCTTAGAGCCTACGAGCAGTACTTC	CASSLLALRAYEQYF
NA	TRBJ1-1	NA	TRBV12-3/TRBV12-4	TGTGCCAGCACATACCAGGGGCCGGGGACTGAAGCTTTCTTT	CASTYQGPGTEAFF
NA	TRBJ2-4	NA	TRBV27	TGTGCCAGCAGTTCTTATGGGCGGGGAGCTCAGTACTTC	CASSSYGRGAQYF
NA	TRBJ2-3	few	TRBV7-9	TGTGCCAGCAGCTTAGCGCTTGGGGGCCTGGACCCAGTGCAGCAGTATTTT	CASSLALGGLDPVQQYF
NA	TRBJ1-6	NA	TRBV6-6	TGTGCCAGCAGTCACGGGGGTAGAGGTTCACCCCTCCACTTT	CASSHGGRGSPLHF
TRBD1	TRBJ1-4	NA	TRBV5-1	TGCGCCAGCAGCTACCAGGGGGATAATGAAAAACTGTTTTTT	CASSYQGDNEKLFF
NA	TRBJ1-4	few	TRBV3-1	TGTGCCAGCAGCCAAGGAAGGGAGACCGGCGCGGAAAAACTGTTTTTT	CASSQGRETGAEKLFF
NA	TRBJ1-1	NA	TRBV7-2	TGTGCCAGCAGCTTAGGGCAGGGGCGGCTGGCTTTCTTT	CASSLGQGRLAFF